This entry lists 21 T cell receptor beta chains sequenced from one sample in a study of blood T cell repertoires in COVID-19. The method was immunoSEQ multiplex PCR; TCRdb's version includes in-frame clones alone and lacks a portion of them. The table records some 250,000 clones, around 82% of them present only once. Sequences were obtained from peripheral blood. All receptors derive from an elderly man with acute or convalescent COVID-19.

This chain joins TRBV2 and TRBJ2-7; a possible D gene is TRBD1 (5 bases). The CDR3 extends over 15 amino acids. CDR1 is SNHLY and CDR2 is FYNNEI in the germline V gene. Trimming took 6 bases from V and 5 from J, leaving 20 bases between them. Written as DNA, the CDR3 is TGTGCCAGCAGCTATCCAGGCAGGGCGTTGGACGAGCAGTACTTC. Its translation: CASSYPGRALDEQYF.

V gene TRBV5-1 combines with J gene TRBJ1-3, with a possible D match to TRBD1 (5 bases). V lost 4 bases to trimming and J lost 2 bases, with 16 bases between them. Germline assignment: CDR1 SGHRS and CDR2 YFSETQ. The CDR3 has 16 amino acids. This CDR3 is CASSMAAQGAGNTIYF. The CDR3, as DNA: TGCGCCAGCAGCATGGCCGCACAAGGGGCTGGAAACACCATATATTTT.

This chain links TRBV28 with TRBJ1-3; D may be TRBD1 (5 bases). V lost 3 bases, J lost 4 bases, and 13 bases lay in between. The CDR3 has 15 amino acids. Germline V gene sequence: CDR1 MDHEN, CDR2 SYDVKM. The CDR3 sequence: CASSFSRVRGNTIYF. CDR3 sequence (DNA): TGTGCCAGCAGTTTTTCCAGGGTCCGAGGAAACACCATATATTTT.

Remarks on this clone: The identical CDR3 is also encoded by other nucleotide sequences in the sample. The chain combines TRBV19 with TRBJ1-6, with a weak D call TRBD1 (5 bases). The CDR3 is made up of 13 amino acids. V lost 3 bases and J lost 8, with 8 bases in between. Per germline, CDR1 LNHDA and CDR2 SQIVND (reference sequence). CDR3 DNA sequence: TGTGCCAGTAGTATCGCCAGGGATTCACCCCTCCACTTT. The encoded protein is CASSIARDSPLHF.

The V and J genes are TRBV7-3 and TRBJ2-1, with 11 bases aligning to TRBD2. Germline V gene lookup returns CDR1 SGHTA and CDR2 FQGTGA. The V gene end was trimmed by 5 bases and the J gene end by 11 bases; junction bases not matched to a gene: 14. The length of the CDR3 is 16 residues. The CDR3 reads CASSPLAGGSMKKQFF. In DNA form, the CDR3 reads TGTGCCAGCAGCCCCTTAGCGGGAGGGAGTATGAAGAAGCAGTTCTTC.

The rearrangement uses TRBV24-1 and TRBJ2-3, with 7 bases matching TRBD2. The CDR3 has 17 amino acids. Per the germline V gene, CDR1 is KGHDR and CDR2 is SFDVKD. V was clipped by 7 bases and J by 1 base; unmatched bases: 13. CDR3 nucleotide sequence: TGTGCCACCAGCTTTCCGGGACTACGAGGTGGCACAGATACGCAGTATTTT. Residues: CATSFPGLRGGTDTQYF.

The genes are TRBV9 and TRBJ1-6; D is unclear. Germline values: CDR1 SGDLS, CDR2 YYNGEE. This CDR3 contains 15 residues. The V and J ends lost 4 bases and 10 bases respectively, with 18 bases between them. The CDR3 DNA sequence: TGTGCCAGCAGCCTGGGGTCACTAGCAGGATCACCCCTCCACTTT. This codes for CASSLGSLAGSPLHF.

The V call is TRBV6-5, the J call TRBJ2-1; a possible D gene is TRBD1 (5 bases). The V end was cut by 6 bases, the J end by 1 base, with 13 bases between. Germline values: CDR1 MNHEY, CDR2 SVGAGI. The CDR3 extends over 15 amino acids. The CDR3 coding sequence is TGTGCCAGCAGCAAAAGGGGCTATTCCTACAATGAGCAGTTCTTC. Translation gives CASSKRGYSYNEQFF.

The gene calls are TRBV2 and TRBJ2-3; 7 bases match TRBD2. CDR3 length equals 19 residues. In germline, CDR1 is SNHLY, CDR2 FYNNEI. V was clipped by 7 bases and J by 3 bases; unmatched bases: 22. CDR3 in amino acids: CASNSGATGGRLGTDTQYF. In DNA form, the CDR3 reads TGTGCCAGCAATAGTGGGGCGACGGGAGGTAGGCTGGGAACAGATACGCAGTATTTT.

This chain connects TRBV5-1 to TRBJ1-4; 9 nucleotides align to TRBD1. This CDR3 contains 15 residues. V lost 3 bases and J lost 8; bases outside the gene matches: 8. Germline CDR1 is SGHRS and CDR2 is YFSETQ. DNA of the CDR3: TGCGCCAGCAGCTACACAGGGGGCGCAGGGGAAAAACTGTTTTTT. Amino acids: CASSYTGGAGEKLFF. Looking up the rest from reference TRBV5-1 and TRBJ1-4 gives the full variable domain: KAGVTQTPRYLIKTRGQQVTLSCSPISGHRSVSWYQQTPGQGLQFLFEYFSETQRNKGNFPGRFSGRQFSNSRSEMNVSTLELGDSALYLCASSYTGGAGEKLFFGSGTQLSVL.

V is TRBV3-1 (or the pseudogene TRBV3-2) and J is TRBJ1-3; possibly TRBD1 for D (6 bases). CDR1 is LGHDT, CDR2 YNNKEL, per germline (reference sequence). CDR3 length: 15 residues. The germline V and J ends were trimmed by 4 bases and 4 bases, with 14 bases remaining between them. The CDR3 spells CASSPRGGVGNTIYF. The CDR3 DNA is TGTGCCAGCAGCCCTCGAGGGGGGGTCGGAAACACCATATATTTT.

V and J are TRBV2 and TRBJ1-1; 9 positions agree with TRBD1. V was pared by 4 bases and J by 6 bases, with 3 bases of the junction left unmatched. This CDR3 is 13 amino acids long. The germline V gene encodes CDR1 SNHLY and CDR2 FYNNEI. CDR3 DNA: TGTGCCAGCAGTGGGACAGGGGTCGCTGAAGCTTTCTTT. It encodes CASSGTGVAEAFF.

The CDR3 loop is CASSAGQGALSPLHF. CDR3 sequence (DNA): TGTGCCAGCAGCGCAGGACAGGGGGCGCTTTCACCCCTCCACTTT. V usage is TRBV6-5 and J usage is TRBJ1-6; 11 nucleotides match TRBD1. With 6 bases clipped from V and 9 bases from J, the junction kept 7 bases outside the gene matches. CDR3 length: 15 amino acids. Germline V gene lookup returns CDR1 MNHEY and CDR2 SVGAGI.

This clone has only one observation. The chain employs TRBV6-5 and TRBJ1-2; 7 bases map to TRBD1. Trimming at V came to 6 bases and at J to 3 bases, leaving 4 bases not matched to a gene. Germline CDR1 is MNHEY and CDR2 is SVGAGI. This CDR3 region has 13 residues. The CDR3, as DNA: TGTGCCAGCAGCAGGGGGTCCGACTATGGCTACACCTTC. It translates to CASSRGSDYGYTF.

V gene TRBV11-3 combines with J gene TRBJ2-3; D may be TRBD2 (6 bases). CDR1 is SGHNT, CDR2 YENEEA, per germline. V was shortened by 1 base and J by 4 bases, with 9 bases between the two germline ends. The CDR3 is made up of 14 amino acids. CDR3 amino acids: CASSLGSGADTQYF. In nucleotides, the CDR3 is TGTGCCAGCAGCTTAGGATCGGGGGCAGATACGCAGTATTTT.

The V and J genes are TRBV7-9 and TRBJ1-5; 8 nucleotides line up with TRBD1. The CDR3 loop spans 16 amino acids. From germline, CDR1 is SEHNR and CDR2 FQNEAQ (reference sequence). J was trimmed by 6 bases and V by 5 bases; bases with no gene match: 12. Written as DNA, the CDR3 is TGTGCCAGCAGCCGGGGACAGGCCTCAATCGGTCAGCCCCAGCATTTT. Residues: CASSRGQASIGQPQHF.

J is TRBJ2-1 and V is TRBV6-6; 10 nucleotides agree with TRBD2. Germline assignment: CDR1 MNHNY and CDR2 SVGAGI (reference sequence). V trimming: 9 bases; J trimming: 5 bases; junction bases outside the gene matches: 1. The CDR3 consists of 12 residues. The chain's CDR3 is CARTSGNNEQFF. The CDR3 DNA reads TGTGCCAGAACTAGCGGGAACAATGAGCAGTTCTTC.

The V call is TRBV2, the J call TRBJ2-2; TRBD1 aligns across 12 bases. Germline CDR1 reads SNHLY; CDR2 reads FYNNEI. The CDR3 contains 15 residues. J lost 9 bases, V lost 4 bases, and 6 bases had no gene match. The CDR3 spells CASSAGTGGVWELFF. For the CDR3, the DNA is TGTGCCAGCAGTGCAGGGACAGGGGGCGTGTGGGAGCTGTTTTTT.

To note about this clone: The same CDR3 also results from other DNA sequences found in this sample. The gene calls are TRBV7-3 and TRBJ2-2; D may be TRBD1 (6 bases). CDR3 length: 14 amino acids. The germline CDR1 and CDR2 sequences are SGHTA and FQGTGA. The V gene lost 3 bases and the J gene lost 1 base, with 6 bases spanning the gap. CDR3 sequence reads: CASSLTGNTGELFF. The CDR3 bases are TGTGCCAGCAGCTTGACAGGGAACACCGGGGAGCTGTTTTTT.

This clone was seen just once. V gene TRBV5-5 combines with J gene TRBJ1-1; D remains ambiguous. Trimming took 2 bases from V and 2 from J, leaving 10 bases between them. Germline CDR1 reads SGHKS; CDR2 reads YYEKEE (reference sequence). CDR3 length: 14 residues. The CDR3 here is CASSLHTPNTEAFF. CDR3 nucleotides: TGTGCCAGCAGCTTACACACACCAAACACTGAAGCTTTCTTT.

V is TRBV19 and J is TRBJ2-2; D possibly corresponds to TRBD2 (6 bases). Germline loops: CDR1 LNHDA, CDR2 SQIVND (reference sequence). The CDR3 totals 15 residues. Trimming took 6 bases from V and 4 from J, leaving 15 bases between them. CDR3 protein: CASRVPGLGTGELFF. CDR3 nucleotides: TGTGCCAGTAGAGTACCGGGACTCGGCACCGGGGAGCTGTTTTTT.